This T cell receptor beta chain was identified during a study of CD8 T cells in ankylosing spondylitis. TCRdb passed the 5' RACE reads through MiXCR, listing each CDR3 protein once. The sample has some 29,000 distinct CDR3 sequences, roughly 7.9% seen once. At least ten counts were recorded for this clonotype. V lost 6 bases to trimming and J lost 1 base; unmatched junction nucleotides: 5. Germline values: CDR1 ENHRY, CDR2 SYGVKD. The CDR3 has 17 residues. Sequencing used blood, either unsorted or a sorted T cell fraction (not recorded which). This chain uses TRBV10-3 with TRBJ2-1, with 14 bases aligning to TRBD2. The TCR was taken from a male donor with ankylosing spondylitis or in good health (not recorded which). CDR3 sequence: CAIRGGLAGGSYNEQFF. Here the CDR3 DNA reads TGTGCCATCAGAGGAGGACTAGCGGGAGGATCCTACAATGAGCAGTTCTTC.